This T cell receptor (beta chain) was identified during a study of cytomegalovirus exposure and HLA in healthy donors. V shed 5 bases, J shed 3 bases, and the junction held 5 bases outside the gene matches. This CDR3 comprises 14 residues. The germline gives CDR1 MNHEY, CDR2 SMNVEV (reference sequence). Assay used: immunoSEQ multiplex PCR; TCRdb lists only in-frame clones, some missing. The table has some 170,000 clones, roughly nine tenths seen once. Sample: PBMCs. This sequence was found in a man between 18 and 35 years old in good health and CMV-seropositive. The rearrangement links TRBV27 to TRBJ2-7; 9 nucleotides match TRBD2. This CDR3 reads CASSVAGVGYEQYF. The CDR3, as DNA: TGTGCCAGCAGTGTAGCGGGAGTAGGCTACGAGCAGTACTTC.